The next 11 T cell receptor beta chains were all read from a single sample in a study of cytomegalovirus exposure and HLA in healthy donors (dated 2017 in TCRdb). The library was prepared using the immunoSEQ multiplex PCR assay. A mixture of 60 forward primers for TCR Vbeta segments and 13 reverse primers for TCR Jbeta segments was used in the multiplex PCR. TCRdb holds this immuneACCESS table with in-frame rearrangements only. Some clones are missing; in checked studies, unresolved V genes explain under half, and the rest has no known cause. Within this sample are 140,000 to 150,000 clones, with approximately 65% of them counted one time only. Together, the top ten hold 6.5% of the sample. The material sequenced was PBMCs. Source of these receptors: a woman aged 60 to 75 in good health and CMV-seronegative.

This chain links TRBV5-1 with TRBJ2-7; 8 bases line up with TRBD1. This CDR3 region has 16 residues. J lost 2 bases, V lost 6 bases, and 13 bases had no gene match. Germline values: CDR1 SGHRS, CDR2 YFSETQ. CDR3 loop: CASNSRGKTGAYEQYF. The CDR3 coding sequence is TGCGCCAGCAACTCCCGGGGGAAGACAGGGGCCTACGAGCAGTACTTC.

Here the CDR3 reads CASSLAGPNTEAFF. The CDR3 nucleotides are TGCGCCAGCAGCTTGGCAGGGCCGAACACTGAAGCTTTCTTT. The chain links TRBV5-1 to TRBJ1-1; TRBD1 is a possible D gene (5 bases). This CDR3 comprises 14 residues. Trimming pared 0 bases from V and 1 base from J, leaving 7 bases between. CDR1 and CDR2 from the germline V gene are SGHRS and YFSETQ. The whole variable domain, filled in from reference TRBV5-1 and TRBJ1-1, reads KAGVTQTPRYLIKTRGQQVTLSCSPISGHRSVSWYQQTPGQGLQFLFEYFSETQRNKGNFPGRFSGRQFSNSRSEMNVSTLELGDSALYLCASSLAGPNTEAFFGQGTRLTVV.

The chain uses TRBV7-9 and TRBJ2-1; possibly TRBD1 for D (6 bases). Germline V lookup: CDR1 SEHNR, CDR2 FQNEAQ (reference sequence). The CDR3 has 13 residues. V lost 4 bases, J lost 10 bases, and 14 bases lay in between. The CDR3 region is CASSSGHSGEQFF. The CDR3 DNA reads as TGTGCCAGCAGCTCGGGACACAGCGGCGAGCAGTTCTTC.

The chain is built from TRBV29-1 and TRBJ2-3, with 7 bases matching TRBD2. The trim removed 7 bases at V and 4 bases at J, leaving 14 bases unmatched. The germline CDR1 and CDR2 sequences are SQVTM and ANQGSEA. The CDR3 runs to 15 residues. CDR3 bases: TGCAGCGCTGCCTTACTAGCGTTTGGGGCAGATACGCAGTATTTT. Translated, it gives CSAALLAFGADTQYF.

This rearrangement joins TRBV6-1 to TRBJ2-3; 7 nucleotides align to TRBD2. CDR1 and CDR2 from the germline V gene are MNHNS and SASEGT. The length of the CDR3 is 17 residues. Trimming removed 2 bases from V and 3 bases from J; junction bases left unmatched: 11. CDR3 DNA sequence: TGTGCCAGCAGTGAACCCCTCGCGGCGGGAGAAACAGATACGCAGTATTTT. Translation: CASSEPLAAGETDTQYF.

This chain connects TRBV27 to TRBJ2-1; TRBD2 aligns across 14 bases. The germline V gene has CDR1 MNHEY and CDR2 SMNVEV (reference sequence). V was clipped by 6 bases and J by 9 bases; unmatched bases: 1. The CDR3 length is 13 residues. The CDR3 reads CASRGLAGVEQFF. CDR3 nucleotides: TGTGCCAGCAGGGGACTAGCGGGAGTTGAGCAGTTCTTC.

The chain uses TRBV5-8 and TRBJ2-1, with TRBD2 matching 8 bases. Germline trimming cut 0 bases from V and 7 bases from J; bases unmatched to any gene: 6. Germline V lookup: CDR1 SGHTS, CDR2 YDEGEE. The CDR3 has 15 residues. This CDR3 is CASSLVGRAGNEQFF. DNA for the CDR3: TGTGCCAGCAGCTTGGTCGGGAGGGCCGGTAATGAGCAGTTCTTC.

This clone was seen just once. The rearrangement links TRBV5-1 to TRBJ2-1; 10 bases agree with TRBD1. From germline, CDR1 is SGHRS and CDR2 YFSETQ. CDR3 length equals 15 residues. V lost 4 bases, J lost 6 bases, and 7 bases stayed unmatched. CDR3 nucleotides: TGCGCCAGCAGCCTCAGACAGGGGGCCGGCAATGAGCAGTTCTTC. Translating it yields CASSLRQGAGNEQFF.

The rearrangement joins TRBV7-6 to TRBJ2-7; D not certain. V dropped 5 bases and J dropped 0 bases, with 14 bases sitting between them. Germline-derived CDR1 and CDR2 are SGHVS and FNYEAQ. This CDR3 region has 15 residues. The CDR3 DNA sequence: TGTGCCAGCAGCCAAACTTTTTACCCCTCCTACGAGCAGTACTTC. This sequence encodes CASSQTFYPSYEQYF.

The chain employs TRBV2 and TRBJ1-4; 8 nucleotides line up with TRBD1. Looked up from germline, CDR1 is SNHLY and CDR2 is FYNNEI. The CDR3 is made up of 13 amino acids. The J segment lost 8 bases and the V segment lost 3 bases, leaving 2 bases of the junction unmatched. CDR3 DNA sequence: TGTGCCAGCAGTGAGACAGGGGAGGAAAAACTGTTTTTT. Translating gives CASSETGEEKLFF.

V and J are TRBV28 and TRBJ1-2; D uncertain. This CDR3 contains 12 residues. V shed 3 bases and J shed 7 bases, with 9 bases lying between them. Germline CDR1 is MDHEN and CDR2 is SYDVKM. In DNA, the CDR3 is TGTGCCAGCAGTTTTGAGGGTGGTGGCTACACCTTC. Protein: CASSFEGGGYTF.